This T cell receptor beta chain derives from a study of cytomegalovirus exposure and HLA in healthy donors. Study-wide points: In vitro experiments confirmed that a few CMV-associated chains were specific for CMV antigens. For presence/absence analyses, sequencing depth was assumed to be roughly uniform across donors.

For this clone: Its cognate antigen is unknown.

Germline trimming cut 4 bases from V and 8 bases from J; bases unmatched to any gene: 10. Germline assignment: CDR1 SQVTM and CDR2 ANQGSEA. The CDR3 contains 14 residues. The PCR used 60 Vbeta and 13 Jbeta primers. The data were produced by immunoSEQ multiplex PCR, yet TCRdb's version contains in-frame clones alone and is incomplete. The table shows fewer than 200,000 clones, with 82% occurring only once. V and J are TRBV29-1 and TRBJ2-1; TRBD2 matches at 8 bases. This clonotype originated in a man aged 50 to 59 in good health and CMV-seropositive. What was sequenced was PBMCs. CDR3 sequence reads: CSVVSGNPIYEQFF. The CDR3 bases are TGCAGCGTTGTTAGCGGGAACCCAATCTATGAGCAGTTCTTC.